This is a list of T cell receptor beta chains from one sample in a study of shared clonotypes between healthy human individuals. Generated by immunoSEQ multiplex PCR, the TCRdb table keeps only in-frame clones and is missing some. The repertoire holds around 600,000 clones, with 90% to 95% as singletons. The material sequenced was naive CD8+ T cells sorted from blood. Receptor source: a woman aged 25 to 39 in good health. The CDR3 runs from the conserved cysteine through the conserved F or W. D genes are given only for firm matches. Not every row has a clone size; where given, it reads once, few, many or a size class.

DNA: TGTGCCAGCAGCGCAGGACTAGCGGAAACCTACGAGCAGTACTTC
CDR3: CASSAGLAETYEQYF
size: -
J: TRBJ2-7
V: TRBV5-4
D: TRBD2

DNA: TGTGCCAGCAGCTTAGGAATCGTCGAGCAGTACTTC
CDR3: CASSLGIVEQYF
size: -
J: TRBJ2-7
V: TRBV7-9
D: -

DNA: TGTGCCAGCAGCTTAGAAGCTAGCGGGAGGGCCGTCACCGGGGAGCTGTTTTTT
CDR3: CASSLEASGRAVTGELFF
size: once
J: TRBJ2-2
V: TRBV13
D: TRBD2

DNA: TGTGCCAGCAGCCTTCGGGGACTAGGCACAGATACGCAGTATTTT
CDR3: CASSLRGLGTDTQYF
size: -
J: TRBJ2-3
V: TRBV7-2
D: TRBD2

DNA: TGTGCCAGCAGCTCCCCCGAGCTACCCGGCGAGCAGTACTTC
CDR3: CASSSPELPGEQYF
size: -
J: TRBJ2-7
V: TRBV7-9
D: -

DNA: TGTGCCAGCAGCTTGGACGGGAATGAAAAACTGTTTTTT
CDR3: CASSLDGNEKLFF
size: -
J: TRBJ1-4
V: TRBV5-6
D: -

DNA: TGTGCCAGCAGCTTGAGACTAGCGGGATGGATAGGCACAGATACGCAGTATTTT
CDR3: CASSLRLAGWIGTDTQYF
size: -
J: TRBJ2-3
V: TRBV13
D: TRBD2

DNA: TGCAGCGTTGAAGGGCTAGCGGTATACAATGAGCAGTTCTTC
CDR3: CSVEGLAVYNEQFF
size: -
J: TRBJ2-1
V: TRBV29-1
D: TRBD2

DNA: TGTGCCAGCAGTGAAGACGCCGCCTATGAAGCTTTCTTT
CDR3: CASSEDAAYEAFF
size: -
J: TRBJ1-1
V: TRBV6-1
D: -

DNA: TGTGCCAGCAGCCAAGATTCTTTTCGCGAGCTGAGCACCGGGGAGCTGTTTTTT
CDR3: CASSQDSFRELSTGELFF
size: -
J: TRBJ2-2
V: TRBV14
D: -

DNA: TGTGCCAGTAGTATCGGGAATCAGCCCCAGCATTTT
CDR3: CASSIGNQPQHF
size: -
J: TRBJ1-5
V: TRBV19
D: -

DNA: TGTGCCAGCAACCATCCGGGACAGGGTTACTACGAGCAGTACTTC
CDR3: CASNHPGQGYYEQYF
size: -
J: TRBJ2-7
V: TRBV6-6
D: TRBD1

DNA: TGTGCCAGCAGCCCACAGGGGGCGTACACCGGGGAGCTGTTTTTT
CDR3: CASSPQGAYTGELFF
size: -
J: TRBJ2-2
V: TRBV7-3
D: TRBD1

DNA: TGTGCCAGCAGTGGGACAGGGCCTAAGAACGAGCAGTACTTC
CDR3: CASSGTGPKNEQYF
size: -
J: TRBJ2-7
V: TRBV27
D: TRBD1

DNA: TGTGCCAGCAGTTCCGCCGGGACAGAGAACACTGAAGCTTTCTTT
CDR3: CASSSAGTENTEAFF
size: once
J: TRBJ1-1
V: TRBV28
D: TRBD1

DNA: TGCAGCGTTGAAATACGGCCCTGGGATGGCTACACCTTC
CDR3: CSVEIRPWDGYTF
size: -
J: TRBJ1-2
V: TRBV29-1
D: -

DNA: TGCGCCAGCAGCTTGGGGGGTCATGGGTCCTACGAGCAGTACTTC
CDR3: CASSLGGHGSYEQYF
size: -
J: TRBJ2-7
V: TRBV5-1
D: -

DNA: TGCAGCGCCGTTGGTGGAGACACCTACGAGCAGTACTTC
CDR3: CSAVGGDTYEQYF
size: once
J: TRBJ2-7
V: TRBV29-1
D: -

DNA: TGTGCCAGCAGTTTTGAGGTCGGGAGCTCCTACGAGCAGTACTTC
CDR3: CASSFEVGSSYEQYF
size: once
J: TRBJ2-7
V: TRBV27
D: -

DNA: TGTGCCAGCAGCTTAGTCCCAGGGGGTGAAGTTAACTATGGCTACACCTTC
CDR3: CASSLVPGGEVNYGYTF
size: -
J: TRBJ1-2
V: TRBV7-8
D: TRBD1

DNA: TGTGCCAGCAGCCTAGATTCCACATACAATGAGCAGTTCTTC
CDR3: CASSLDSTYNEQFF
size: -
J: TRBJ2-1
V: TRBV11-2
D: -

DNA: TGTGCCAGCAGCGGAGGGGGGGGACCCGTCTACGAGCAGTACTTC
CDR3: CASSGGGGPVYEQYF
size: once
J: TRBJ2-7
V: TRBV9
D: -

DNA: TGTGCCACCCAGGCGTCTAGCGGTACCTACGAGCAGTACTTC
CDR3: CATQASSGTYEQYF
size: -
J: TRBJ2-7
V: TRBV2
D: TRBD2

DNA: TGTGCCAGCTCGGCGACTAGCGCCACAGATACGCAGTATTTT
CDR3: CASSATSATDTQYF
size: -
J: TRBJ2-3
V: TRBV27
D: TRBD2

DNA: TGTGCCAGCAGCCTTCCCGAAATTACAGGGAATCCACAAGGCTACACCTTC
CDR3: CASSLPEITGNPQGYTF
size: -
J: TRBJ1-2
V: TRBV5-4
D: -

DNA: TGTGCCAGCAGTGTCCCCCTGTGGAGGGAGAACACCGGGGAGCTGTTTTTT
CDR3: CASSVPLWRENTGELFF
size: -
J: TRBJ2-2
V: TRBV28
D: -

DNA: TGTGCCAGCAGCTTAGAGGGACATCCAGTTGGGGAGACCCAGTACTTC
CDR3: CASSLEGHPVGETQYF
size: -
J: TRBJ2-5
V: TRBV7-9
D: -

DNA: TGCAGTGCTCCTCAGGGATACGAGCAGTACTTC
CDR3: CSAPQGYEQYF
size: -
J: TRBJ2-7
V: TRBV20-1
D: -

DNA: TGTGCCAGCAGCGAGACTAGCGGGAGGGGAGAGCAGTACTTC
CDR3: CASSETSGRGEQYF
size: -
J: TRBJ2-7
V: TRBV6-6
D: TRBD2

DNA: TGTGCCAGCAGTGATCCGGACAGCCACTACGAGCAGTACTTC
CDR3: CASSDPDSHYEQYF
size: -
J: TRBJ2-7
V: TRBV25-1
D: -

DNA: TGTGCCAGCACCCCCAGAGGGGGCGCGGCTGAAGCTTTCTTT
CDR3: CASTPRGGAAEAFF
size: -
J: TRBJ1-1
V: TRBV7-9
D: TRBD1

DNA: TGTGCCAGCGGCGGGTTCTCAGGGCCTGAAGCTTTCTTT
CDR3: CASGGFSGPEAFF
size: -
J: TRBJ1-1
V: TRBV11-2
D: -

DNA: TGTGCCAGTAGTATTCTTGAGGGGGCGGTCACTGAAGCTTTCTTT
CDR3: CASSILEGAVTEAFF
size: -
J: TRBJ1-1
V: TRBV19
D: TRBD1

DNA: TGCGCCAGCAGCTTAAACAGGGGATATGGGGTCAATGAGCAGTTCTTC
CDR3: CASSLNRGYGVNEQFF
size: -
J: TRBJ2-1
V: TRBV5-1
D: TRBD1

DNA: TGTGCCAGTAGTATAGATCTTAGCACTGAAGCTTTCTTT
CDR3: CASSIDLSTEAFF
size: -
J: TRBJ1-1
V: TRBV19
D: -

DNA: TGTGCCAGCAGTTTATCGATACTTTTCACAGATACGCAGTATTTT
CDR3: CASSLSILFTDTQYF
size: -
J: TRBJ2-3
V: TRBV27
D: -

DNA: TGTGCCAGCAGCCCAGAACAGGGTTCCGGCTTATATGGCTACACCTTC
CDR3: CASSPEQGSGLYGYTF
size: -
J: TRBJ1-2
V: TRBV11-2
D: -

DNA: TGTGCCTCCCACCCAACGGGGGGCCGCTCGTCCTACGAGCAGTACTTC
CDR3: CASHPTGGRSSYEQYF
size: -
J: TRBJ2-7
V: TRBV19
D: -

DNA: TGTGCCAGCATCACTCCCAGGACTAATGAAAAACTGTTTTTT
CDR3: CASITPRTNEKLFF
size: -
J: TRBJ1-4
V: TRBV2
D: -

DNA: TGTGCCAGCAGCCGGTCGCGACTAGCGGAGAACACCGGGGAGCTGTTTTTT
CDR3: CASSRSRLAENTGELFF
size: -
J: TRBJ2-2
V: TRBV11-2
D: TRBD2

DNA: TGTGCCAGCAGTTTGGGGACAGGGGGCTCCTACGAGCAGTACTTC
CDR3: CASSLGTGGSYEQYF
size: -
J: TRBJ2-7
V: TRBV28
D: TRBD1

DNA: TGTGCCAGCAGTTTATCGGTCCAGGGGGCCTACGAGCAGTACTTC
CDR3: CASSLSVQGAYEQYF
size: -
J: TRBJ2-7
V: TRBV27
D: TRBD1

DNA: TGCAGCGTTAGGGGACTAGCGGGACCTAAGAGCTCCTACAATGAGCAGTTCTTC
CDR3: CSVRGLAGPKSSYNEQFF
size: -
J: TRBJ2-1
V: TRBV29-1
D: TRBD2

DNA: TGTGCCAGCACAGAGGGGGGAGCTGGAAACACCATATATTTT
CDR3: CASTEGGAGNTIYF
size: -
J: TRBJ1-3
V: TRBV7-8
D: -

DNA: TGTGCCAGCAGCTTAGTACAGACCAATCAGCCCCAGCATTTT
CDR3: CASSLVQTNQPQHF
size: -
J: TRBJ1-5
V: TRBV7-8
D: -

DNA: TGTGCCAGCAGCCCCCAAGCGGACCCCTCCTACAATGAGCAGTTCTTC
CDR3: CASSPQADPSYNEQFF
size: -
J: TRBJ2-1
V: TRBV13
D: -

DNA: TGTGCCAGCAGTGAAGGGTTAGCCCACCTGTACTACGAGCAGTACTTC
CDR3: CASSEGLAHLYYEQYF
size: -
J: TRBJ2-7
V: TRBV2
D: -

DNA: TGTGCCAGCAGTTTATTCAGCGGGAGCAACTCCTACGAGCAGTACTTC
CDR3: CASSLFSGSNSYEQYF
size: -
J: TRBJ2-7
V: TRBV28
D: TRBD2

DNA: TGTGCCAGCAGCCTCACCTTCGCCGTCAATCAGCCCCAGCATTTT
CDR3: CASSLTFAVNQPQHF
size: -
J: TRBJ1-5
V: TRBV27
D: -

DNA: TGTGCCAGCAGCCCAGCTCTGGGGTATGGCTACACCTTC
CDR3: CASSPALGYGYTF
size: -
J: TRBJ1-2
V: TRBV21-1
D: -

DNA: TGTGCCAGCTCACCACAACGCTCTGGTTTTATTACGGACGAGCAGTACTTC
CDR3: CASSPQRSGFITDEQYF
size: -
J: TRBJ2-7
V: TRBV18
D: -

DNA: TGTGCCAGCACCCCAACCGGGACGGTGTCCTACGAGCAGTACTTC
CDR3: CASTPTGTVSYEQYF
size: -
J: TRBJ2-7
V: TRBV27
D: -

DNA: TGTGCCAGCAGTTTACAAGGCCTAGCGGGGTCCTACGAGCAGTACTTC
CDR3: CASSLQGLAGSYEQYF
size: -
J: TRBJ2-7
V: TRBV27
D: TRBD2

DNA: TGTGCCAGCAGTTCCAGCGGAACCTACGAGCAGTACTTC
CDR3: CASSSSGTYEQYF
size: -
J: TRBJ2-7
V: TRBV6-5
D: -

DNA: TGTGCCAGCAGTTACCATAGCAACACCGGGGAGCTGTTTTTT
CDR3: CASSYHSNTGELFF
size: -
J: TRBJ2-2
V: TRBV6-5
D: -

DNA: TGTGCCAGCAGGGGGGGAGGGGCGGTGAACACTGAAGCTTTCTTT
CDR3: CASRGGGAVNTEAFF
size: once
J: TRBJ1-1
V: TRBV2
D: -

DNA: TGCGCCAGCAGCTTGGATGGCAGGCAAGAGACCCAGTACTTC
CDR3: CASSLDGRQETQYF
size: -
J: TRBJ2-5
V: TRBV5-1
D: -

DNA: TGTGCCAGCAGTGGCTCCGGATTCAACACCGGGGAGCTGTTTTTT
CDR3: CASSGSGFNTGELFF
size: -
J: TRBJ2-2
V: TRBV2
D: -

DNA: TGTGCCAGCAGCTTAAGGGGGTTTCAAGAGACCCAGTACTTC
CDR3: CASSLRGFQETQYF
size: -
J: TRBJ2-5
V: TRBV5-6
D: -